These 21 T cell receptor beta chains were all obtained from the same sample, sequenced in a study of blood T cells in healthy people across ages. The authors ran a second PCR of 7 to 11 cycles using a sample-barcoded 5' primer and a J-beta primer mix. TCRdb processed the 5' RACE reads anew with MiXCR; each CDR3 protein has one entry. The sample lists 600,000 or so distinct CDR3 sequences; under 30% were seen once. The material sequenced was blood. These receptors all stem from a woman aged 80 or over in good health.

The chain has TRBV27 and TRBJ1-5, with D hard to call. Germline V gives CDR1 MNHEY, CDR2 SMNVEV (reference sequence). V gave up 2 bases and J gave up 4 bases, with 12 bases separating them. There are 15 residues in the CDR3. In DNA, the CDR3 is TGTGCCAGCAGTTTAGGTAGGGTTCGGAATCAGCCCCAGCATTTT. Translated: CASSLGRVRNQPQHF.

This clonotype was found a few times. The rearrangement uses TRBV7-9 and TRBJ1-3, with TRBD1 as a possible D gene (6 bases). Germline CDR1 SEHNR, CDR2 FQNEAQ (reference sequence). Between the trimmed V and J ends, which lost 5 bases and 3 bases, there was a span of 11 bases. The CDR3 runs 14 residues. The CDR3 loop is CASSPTGIGNTIYF. In DNA, the CDR3 is TGTGCCAGCAGCCCGACAGGAATTGGAAACACCATATATTTT.

This clonotype came up many times. The chain joins TRBV20-1 to TRBJ1-2; TRBD1 might be the D (5 bases). Per germline, CDR1 DFQATT and CDR2 SNEGSKA (reference sequence). The CDR3 loop spans 12 amino acids. The CDR3 is CRGGDPSNGYTF. CDR3 nucleotides: TGCAGGGGGGGGGACCCTTCGAATGGCTACACCTTC.

As to this clonotype: As the CDR3 is not closed by the conserved phenylalanine or tryptophan, this likely results from a read error. This chain uses TRBV12-3 or TRBV12-4 with TRBJ2-3, with D hard to call. V was trimmed by 4 bases and J by 11 bases, leaving 22 bases between them. The CDR3 runs to 15 residues. CDR3 sequence: CASSSRSVTADVQYS. DNA for the CDR3: TGTGCCAGCAGTTCCCGAAGTGTGACCGCAGATGTGCAGTATTCT.

The V gene is TRBV7-8, the J gene TRBJ1-1, with D possibly TRBD1 on 6 matching bases. Trimming left V 5 bases short and J 3 bases short, with 16 bases between. The CDR3 extends over 15 amino acids. Germline loops: CDR1 SGHVS, CDR2 FQNEAQ. The CDR3 DNA reads as TGTGCCAGCAGCCTCCCACAGGGCACGGACACTGAAGCTTTCTTT. Encoded protein: CASSLPQGTDTEAFF.

This clonotype was counted ten times or more. This sequence joins TRBV20-1 and TRBJ2-7; 7 nucleotides match TRBD2. The CDR3 is 14 residues long. The V segment lost 3 bases and the J segment 5 bases; nucleotides outside the gene matches: 10. Germline values: CDR1 DFQATT, CDR2 SNEGSKA (reference sequence). DNA of the CDR3: TGCAGTGCTAGTTCGAGCGGGACGACTAACGAGCAGTACTTC. This sequence encodes CSASSSGTTNEQYF.

The J gene is TRBJ2-3, the V gene TRBV3-1; D perhaps matches TRBD2 (6 bases). The CDR3 has 13 residues. V lost 8 bases, J lost 6 bases, and 15 bases lay in between. Germline CDR1 and CDR2: LGHDT and YNNKEL (reference sequence). The CDR3 region is CASGGAGWDTQYF. The CDR3 DNA follows: TGTGCCAGCGGAGGGGCAGGGTGGGATACGCAGTATTTT.

This clonotype has more than one count but fewer than ten. The rearrangement joins TRBV6-5 to TRBJ1-3; TRBD1 is a possible D gene (5 bases). The ends were cut back, 2 bases at V and 0 bases at J, with 8 bases in the middle. Germline V gene data show CDR1 as MNHEY and CDR2 as SVGAGI. The CDR3 has 15 amino acids. This CDR3 is CASSYRGSSGNTIYF. In nucleotides, the CDR3 is TGTGCCAGCAGTTACCGGGGGAGCTCTGGAAACACCATATATTTT.

This clonotype was observed a handful of times. The chain employs TRBV18 and TRBJ1-1, with TRBD1 as a possible D gene (5 bases). This CDR3 is 15 amino acids long. Trimming pared 4 bases from V and 1 base from J, leaving 13 bases between. CDR1 and CDR2 from the germline V gene are KGHSH and LQKENI. The CDR3 reads CASSRTGGSNTEAFF. The CDR3 DNA sequence: TGTGCCAGCTCACGGACCGGGGGTTCGAACACTGAAGCTTTCTTT.

Comments on this clonotype: One end of the junction fails to match germline, which may point to a read error. The chain has TRBV7-8 and TRBJ2-1; D may be TRBD2 (5 bases). The CDR3 contains 16 residues. Germline V gene data show CDR1 as SGHVS and CDR2 as FQNEAQ. The CDR3 reads CANSPRTRGSYNEQFF. For the CDR3, the DNA is TGTGCCAACAGCCCGCGCACTAGAGGCTCCTACAATGAGCAGTTCTTC.

A word on this clonotype: A much larger clone is a single base away; this may be a read error. The chain is built from TRBV4-3 and TRBJ2-7, with D possibly being TRBD1 or TRBD2 (5 bases each). The CDR3 has 15 residues. Germline V gene data show CDR1 as LGHNA and CDR2 as YSLEER. The DNA for the CDR3 is TGCGCCATCAGCCTTGAAGGGACGGGCTCCTACGAGCAGTACTTC. It translates to CAISLEGTGSYEQYF.

Only a few counts were recorded for this clonotype. The V and J genes are TRBV14 and TRBJ1-2; perhaps TRBD1 as D (6 bases). CDR1 and CDR2 (germline): SGHDN, FVKESK. The germline V and J ends were trimmed by 4 bases and 2 bases, with 17 bases remaining between them. This CDR3 spans 16 amino acids. The CDR3 reads CASSPYLRTVNYGYTF. The DNA of the CDR3 is TGTGCCAGCAGCCCCTACCTAAGGACAGTAAACTATGGCTACACCTTC.

This clonotype has a count of ten or more. The chain couples TRBV28 to TRBJ2-5; maybe TRBD1 (5 bases). Germline assignment: CDR1 MDHEN and CDR2 SYDVKM. This CDR3 has 14 amino acids. Trimming left V 6 bases short and J 2 bases short, with 13 bases between. The CDR3 nucleotides are TGTGCCAGCAGCCCCGACAGCGCACAAGAGACCCAGTACTTC. This gives the protein CASSPDSAQETQYF.

J is TRBJ2-7 and V is TRBV20-1; 11 positions agree with TRBD2. The V gene end was trimmed by 6 bases and the J gene end by 4 bases; junction bases not matched to a gene: 14. From germline, CDR1 is DFQATT and CDR2 SNEGSKA (reference sequence). This CDR3 has 16 residues. The CDR3 spells CSAAKPTSGSRYEQYF. DNA of the CDR3: TGCAGTGCCGCCAAACCCACTAGCGGGAGTAGGTACGAGCAGTACTTC.

Points on this clonotype: A single base separates this from a much larger clone, so it may be a read error. The V call is TRBV10-3, the J call TRBJ2-7; either TRBD1 or TRBD2 may supply D (6 bases each). Germline V gives CDR1 ENHRY, CDR2 SYGVKD. V was pared by 7 bases and J by 5 bases, with 15 bases between. The length of the CDR3 is 13 residues. As DNA, the CDR3 is TGTGCCATCACCACGGTGGGGGGCCACGAGCAGTACTTC. Its protein product is CAITTVGGHEQYF.

This sequence joins TRBV19 and TRBJ1-6; D may be TRBD1 (5 bases). This CDR3 is built from 17 residues. Germline V gives CDR1 LNHDA, CDR2 SQIVND (reference sequence). Trimming pared 6 bases from V and 5 bases from J, leaving 20 bases between. The CDR3 loop is CASSPVGTRLNNSPLHF. The CDR3 region has the DNA TGTGCCAGTAGCCCCGTCGGGACCCGTTTAAATAATTCACCCCTCCACTTT.

Regarding this clonotype: A read error is possible here, since a much larger clone lies one base away. This sequence joins TRBV5-8 and TRBJ2-1; TRBD1 might be the D (5 bases). The J call may be mistaken, given a closer DNA end match to TRBJ2-7. Per germline, CDR1 SGHTS and CDR2 YDEGEE. The CDR3 is 15 residues long. The CDR3 DNA is TGTGCCAGCAGCTTGGGTAGGGGCCCTTACAATGAGCAGTACTTC. Translating it yields CASSLGRGPYNEQYF.

In its sample, this clonotype was seen many times. V gene TRBV20-1 combines with J gene TRBJ2-5; 9 bases are a match to TRBD1. The V gene end was trimmed by 4 bases and the J gene end by 2 bases; junction bases not matched to a gene: 5. CDR3 length equals 14 residues. The germline V gene has CDR1 DFQATT and CDR2 SNEGSKA (reference sequence). The DNA of the CDR3 is TGCAGTGCTATACAGGGGGCGCAACAAGAGACCCAGTACTTC. This encodes CSAIQGAQQETQYF.

There are many counts of this clonotype. The V and J genes are TRBV29-1 and TRBJ2-7; D remains ambiguous. Germline-derived CDR1 and CDR2 are SQVTM and ANQGSEA. Trimming removed 5 bases at V and 2 bases at J, with 13 bases between. The CDR3 consists of 13 residues. CDR3 in amino acids: CSVILTGPYEQYF. The CDR3 DNA reads TGCAGCGTTATTTTGACTGGACCCTACGAGCAGTACTTC.

In this sample, this clonotype turned up many times. The rearrangement joins TRBV20-1 to TRBJ2-1; TRBD1 might be the D (6 bases). This CDR3 comprises 20 residues. Germline loops: CDR1 DFQATT, CDR2 SNEGSKA (reference sequence). V was trimmed by 5 bases and J by 3 bases, leaving 32 bases between them. The CDR3 coding sequence is TGCAGTGCTGAAGCCGGGACATGGGCGCAGGGACGGGGACGCTACAATGAGCAGTTCTTC. Translating it yields CSAEAGTWAQGRGRYNEQFF.

This clonotype was found many times. This sequence joins TRBV5-1 and TRBJ2-1, with TRBD2 identical over 8 bases. V lost 0 bases and J lost 6; bases outside the gene matches: 5. Germline V gives CDR1 SGHRS, CDR2 YFSETQ. This CDR3 is 15 amino acids long. CDR3 amino acids: CASSLDREGGNEQFF. CDR3 nucleotides: TGCGCCAGCAGCTTGGACCGGGAGGGGGGCAATGAGCAGTTCTTC.